The 6 T cell receptor beta chains reported below all come from one sample, sequenced in a study of tumor-infiltrating lymphocytes in primary liver carcinoma. Co-extracting RNA and DNA was done with about 20-33 mg of unsorted bulk tissue as input. The template, about 540 ng total RNA, yielded TCR beta cDNA made with a constant-region primer. Slightly modified ARM-PCR, run as three nested multiplex PCR rounds, produced the TCR beta libraries. The first two PCR rounds, roughly 10 cycles each, used TRBV1-TRBV30 forward primers and a C-beta reverse primer. MiXCR, run by TCRdb on the multiplex PCR reads, gives a single entry per CDR3 protein. The repertoire has under 130,000 distinct CDR3 sequences, approximately 78% of them found once; the top ten carry 15% to 25%. The material sequenced was liver tumor tissue from sampling region 3. As for subset: tumor region T3, left-lateral pole. The receptors come from a man aged 40-55 years with primary liver carcinoma and hepatitis B virus infection.

This clonotype was seen once. This CDR3 fails to terminate in the conserved phenylalanine or tryptophan, so it likely reflects a read error. The limits of the CDR3 on the DNA are not certain, so only TCRdb's listed CDR3 is given. The chain joins TRBV5-1 to TRBJ2-1. From its first to its last residue, the CDR3 has 13 amino acids. CDR1 is SGHRS, CDR2 YFSETQ, per germline. Here the CDR3 reads CASSLGGDNEQFL.

Remarks on this clonotype: An end of the junction differs from the germline gene, which may be a read error. This chain joins TRBV6-1 and TRBJ2-5, with TRBD2 as a possible D gene (5 bases). The CDR3 is 15 residues long. Looked up from germline, CDR1 is MNHNS and CDR2 is SASEGT. CDR3 bases: TGTGCCAGCAGAGAAGCGGTGGGCGACCAAGAGACTCAGTACTTC. Translating it yields CASREAVGDQETQYF.

In this sample, this clonotype turned up once. At one of its ends the junction is not consistent with the germline gene, which may arise from a read error. V gene TRBV29-1 combines with J gene TRBJ1-3; D possibly corresponds to TRBD1 (6 bases). Germline lookup yields CDR1 SQVTM and CDR2 ANQGSEA. CDR3 size: 14 residues. Here the CDR3 reads CSVLDRSSRNTIYF. CDR3 nucleotide sequence: TGCAGTGTCCTCGACAGGAGCTCTCGAAACACCATATATTTT. The full variable domain, completed using reference TRBV29-1 and TRBJ1-3, is SAVISQKPSRDICQRGTSLTIQCQVDSQVTMMFWYRQQPGQSLTLIATANQGSEATYESGFVIDKFPISRPNLTFSTLTVSNMSPEDSSIYLCSVLDRSSRNTIYFGEGSWLTVV.

This clonotype was seen a single time. The junction does not match germline at one end; this may be a read error. This CDR3 reads CASSPRTSGSTKRGTDMQYF. The CDR3 coding sequence is TGTGCCAGCAGTCCAAGGACTAGCGGGAGTACTAAAAGGGGCACAGATATGCAGTATTTT. The chain carries TRBV6-6 and TRBJ2-3, with 13 positions matching TRBD2. The germline V gene has CDR1 MNHNY and CDR2 SVGAGI (reference sequence). This CDR3 is built from 20 residues.

The chain carries TRBV2 and TRBJ1-5; no clear D gene. The V end lost 10 bases, the J end lost 5 bases, and 15 bases lay between the germline ends. The CDR3 length is 13 residues. Germline CDR1 is SNHLY and CDR2 is FYNNEI. The chain's CDR3 is CAISAFEDQPQHF. DNA for the CDR3: TGTGCCATCAGCGCCTTTGAAGATCAGCCCCAGCATTTT.

The chain joins TRBV11-2 to TRBJ2-6; the D gene is possibly TRBD2 (5 bases). CDR1 is SGHAT and CDR2 is FQNNGV in the germline V gene. The CDR3 is 15 residues long. V was pared by 10 bases and J by 13 bases, with 26 bases between. CDR3 amino acids: CATQRPHSGVNVLTF. In DNA, the CDR3 is TGTGCCACCCAGCGGCCGCACTCTGGGGTCAATGTCCTGACTTTC.